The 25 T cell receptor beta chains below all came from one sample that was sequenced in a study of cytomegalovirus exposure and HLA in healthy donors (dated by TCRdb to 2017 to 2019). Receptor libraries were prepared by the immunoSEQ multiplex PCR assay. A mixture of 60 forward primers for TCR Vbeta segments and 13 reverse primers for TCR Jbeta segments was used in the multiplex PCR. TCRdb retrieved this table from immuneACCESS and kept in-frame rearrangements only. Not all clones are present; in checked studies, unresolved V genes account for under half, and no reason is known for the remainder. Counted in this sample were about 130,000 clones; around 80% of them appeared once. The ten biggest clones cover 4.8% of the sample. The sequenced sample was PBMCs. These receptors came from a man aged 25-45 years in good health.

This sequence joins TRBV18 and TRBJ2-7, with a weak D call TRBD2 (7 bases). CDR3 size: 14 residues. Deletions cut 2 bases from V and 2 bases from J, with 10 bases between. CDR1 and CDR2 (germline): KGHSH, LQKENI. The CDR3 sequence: CASSPTGGAYEQYF. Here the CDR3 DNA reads TGTGCCAGCTCACCAACGGGGGGCGCCTACGAGCAGTACTTC.

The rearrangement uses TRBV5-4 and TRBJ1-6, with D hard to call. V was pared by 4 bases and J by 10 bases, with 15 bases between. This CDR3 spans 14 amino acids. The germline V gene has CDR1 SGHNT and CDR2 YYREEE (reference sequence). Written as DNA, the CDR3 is TGTGCCAGCAGCGCACAGACGACCACGTCACCCCTCCACTTT. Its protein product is CASSAQTTTSPLHF.

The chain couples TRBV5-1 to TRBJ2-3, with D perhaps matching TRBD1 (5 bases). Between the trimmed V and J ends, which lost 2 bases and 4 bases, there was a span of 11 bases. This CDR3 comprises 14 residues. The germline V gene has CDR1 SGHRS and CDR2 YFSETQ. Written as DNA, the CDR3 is TGCGCCAGCAGCTTTCAGGGCCCCCCAGATACGCAGTATTTT. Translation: CASSFQGPPDTQYF.

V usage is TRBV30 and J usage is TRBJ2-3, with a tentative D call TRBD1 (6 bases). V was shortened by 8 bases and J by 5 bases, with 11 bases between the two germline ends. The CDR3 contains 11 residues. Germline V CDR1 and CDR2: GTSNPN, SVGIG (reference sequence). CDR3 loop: CARGSGDTQYF. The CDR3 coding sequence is TGTGCCAGGGGGAGTGGAGATACGCAGTATTTT. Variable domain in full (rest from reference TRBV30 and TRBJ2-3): SQTIHQWPATLVQPVGSPLSLECTVEGTSNPNLYWYRQAAGRGLQLLFYSVGIGQISSEVPQNLSASRPQDRQFILSSKKLLLSDSGFYLCARGSGDTQYFGPGTRLTVL.

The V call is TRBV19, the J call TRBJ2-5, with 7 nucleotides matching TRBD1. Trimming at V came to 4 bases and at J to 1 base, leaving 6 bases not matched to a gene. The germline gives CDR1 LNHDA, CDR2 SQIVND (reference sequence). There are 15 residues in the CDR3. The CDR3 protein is CASSTPAGGQETQYF. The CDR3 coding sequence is TGTGCCAGTAGTACGCCCGCAGGGGGCCAAGAGACCCAGTACTTC.

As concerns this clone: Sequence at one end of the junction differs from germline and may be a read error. The CDR3 bases are TGTTCCAGCAGCGCCGGACTTTTGGGCTACACCTTC. It yields the protein CSSSAGLLGYTF. The chain carries TRBV7-9 and TRBJ1-2, with no clear D. The CDR3 length is 12 residues. The germline V gene encodes CDR1 SEHNR and CDR2 FQNEAQ (reference sequence).

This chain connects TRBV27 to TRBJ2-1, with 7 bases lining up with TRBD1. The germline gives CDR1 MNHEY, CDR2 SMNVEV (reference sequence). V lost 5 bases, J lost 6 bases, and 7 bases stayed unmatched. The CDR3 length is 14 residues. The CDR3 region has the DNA TGTGCCAGCAGTCCCCTAGACAGGGTCAATGAGCAGTTCTTC. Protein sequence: CASSPLDRVNEQFF.

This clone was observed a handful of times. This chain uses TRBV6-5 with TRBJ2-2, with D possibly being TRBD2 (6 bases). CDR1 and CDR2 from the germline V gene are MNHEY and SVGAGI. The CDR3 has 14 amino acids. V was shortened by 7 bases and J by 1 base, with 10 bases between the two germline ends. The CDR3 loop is CASMGSGNTGELFF. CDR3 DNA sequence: TGTGCCAGCATGGGTAGCGGGAACACCGGGGAGCTGTTTTTT.

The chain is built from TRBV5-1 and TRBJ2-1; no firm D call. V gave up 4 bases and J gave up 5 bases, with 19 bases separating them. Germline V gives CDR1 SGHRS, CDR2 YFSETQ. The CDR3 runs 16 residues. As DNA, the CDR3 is TGCGCCAGCAGCCCAGGTTATTGGCATCCCGACAATGAGCAGTTCTTC. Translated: CASSPGYWHPDNEQFF.

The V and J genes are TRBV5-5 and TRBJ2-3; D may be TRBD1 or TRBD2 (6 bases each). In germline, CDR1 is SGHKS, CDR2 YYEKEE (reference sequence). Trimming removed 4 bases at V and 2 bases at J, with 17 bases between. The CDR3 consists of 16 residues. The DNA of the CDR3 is TGTGCCAGCAGCCTGGGGGCTAGCGAAAACACAGATACGCAGTATTTT. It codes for CASSLGASENTDTQYF.

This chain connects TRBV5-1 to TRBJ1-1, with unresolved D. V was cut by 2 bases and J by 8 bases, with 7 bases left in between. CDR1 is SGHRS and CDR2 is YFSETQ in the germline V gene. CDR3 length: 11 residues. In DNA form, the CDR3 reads TGCGCCAGCAGCTTTGGCACAGAAGCTTTCTTT. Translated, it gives CASSFGTEAFF.

This CDR3 is CASSLTPGLAGGPGTDTQYF. In DNA, the CDR3 is TGTGCCAGCAGCTTAACCCCCGGACTAGCGGGAGGGCCGGGCACAGATACGCAGTATTTT. The genes are TRBV7-3 and TRBJ2-3; 15 positions agree with TRBD2. There are 20 residues in the CDR3. The germline V gene encodes CDR1 SGHTA and CDR2 FQGTGA. V was clipped by 0 bases and J by 1 base; unmatched bases: 8.

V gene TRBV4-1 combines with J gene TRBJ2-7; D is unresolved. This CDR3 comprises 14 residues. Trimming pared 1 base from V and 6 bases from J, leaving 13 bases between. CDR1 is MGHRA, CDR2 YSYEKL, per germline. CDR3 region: CASSQASRSREQYF. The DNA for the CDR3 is TGCGCCAGCAGCCAAGCTTCTCGAAGCCGCGAGCAGTACTTC.

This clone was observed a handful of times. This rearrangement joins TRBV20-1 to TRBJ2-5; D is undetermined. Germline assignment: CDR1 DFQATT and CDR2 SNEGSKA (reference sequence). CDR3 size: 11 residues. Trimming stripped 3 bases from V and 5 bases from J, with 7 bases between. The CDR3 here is CSARTRETQYF. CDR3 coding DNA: TGCAGTGCTAGGACAAGGGAGACCCAGTACTTC.

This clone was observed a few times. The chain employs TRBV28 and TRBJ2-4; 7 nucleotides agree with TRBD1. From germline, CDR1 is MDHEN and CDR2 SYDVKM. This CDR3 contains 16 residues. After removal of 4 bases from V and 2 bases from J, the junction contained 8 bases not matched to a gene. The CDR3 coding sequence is TGTGCCAGCAGTTCCACAGGGGTGGGACCCAAAAACATTCAGTACTTC. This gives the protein CASSSTGVGPKNIQYF.

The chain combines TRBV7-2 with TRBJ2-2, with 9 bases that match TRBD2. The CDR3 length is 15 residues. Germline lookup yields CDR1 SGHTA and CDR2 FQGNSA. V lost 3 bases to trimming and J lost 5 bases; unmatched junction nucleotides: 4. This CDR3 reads CASSFSGRQTGELFF. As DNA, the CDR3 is TGTGCCAGCAGCTTTAGCGGGAGACAGACCGGGGAGCTGTTTTTT.

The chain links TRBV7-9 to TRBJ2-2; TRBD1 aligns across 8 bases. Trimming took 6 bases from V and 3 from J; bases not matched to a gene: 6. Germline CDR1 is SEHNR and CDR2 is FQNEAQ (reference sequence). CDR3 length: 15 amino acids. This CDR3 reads CASRSDRGHTGELFF. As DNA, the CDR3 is TGTGCCAGCAGATCAGACAGGGGACACACCGGGGAGCTGTTTTTT.

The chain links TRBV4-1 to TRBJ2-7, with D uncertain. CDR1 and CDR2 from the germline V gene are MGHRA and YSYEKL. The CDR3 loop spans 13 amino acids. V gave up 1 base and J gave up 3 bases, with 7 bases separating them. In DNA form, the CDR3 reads TGCGCCAGCAGCCAAGCACAGAGCTACGAGCAGTACTTC. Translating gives CASSQAQSYEQYF.

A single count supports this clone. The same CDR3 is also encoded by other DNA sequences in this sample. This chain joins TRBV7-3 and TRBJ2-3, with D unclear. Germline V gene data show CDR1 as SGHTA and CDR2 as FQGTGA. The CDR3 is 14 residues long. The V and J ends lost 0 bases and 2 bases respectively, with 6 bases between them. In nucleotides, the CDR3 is TGTGCCAGCAGCTTAACCGCGGACACAGATACGCAGTATTTT. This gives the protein CASSLTADTDTQYF.

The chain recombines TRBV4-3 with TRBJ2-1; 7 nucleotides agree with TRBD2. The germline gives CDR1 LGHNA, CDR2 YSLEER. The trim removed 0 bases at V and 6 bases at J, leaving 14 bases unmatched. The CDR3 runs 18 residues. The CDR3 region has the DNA TGCGCCAGCAGCCAAGATCTCCCAGGAGGGAGGGTTGTCAATGAGCAGTTCTTC. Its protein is CASSQDLPGGRVVNEQFF.

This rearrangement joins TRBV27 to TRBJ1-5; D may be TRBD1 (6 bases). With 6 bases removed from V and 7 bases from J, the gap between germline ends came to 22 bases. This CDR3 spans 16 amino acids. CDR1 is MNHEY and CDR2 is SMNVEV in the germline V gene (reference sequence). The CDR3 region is CASSDRSPGLGQPQHF. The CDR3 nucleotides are TGTGCCAGCAGCGACAGGTCCCCAGGTTTGGGCCAGCCCCAGCATTTT.

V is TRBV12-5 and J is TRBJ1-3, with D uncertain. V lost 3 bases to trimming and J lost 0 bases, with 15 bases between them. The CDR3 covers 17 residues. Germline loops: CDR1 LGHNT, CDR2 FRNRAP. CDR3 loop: CASGFLAPSGSGNTIYF. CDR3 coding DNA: TGTGCTAGTGGTTTCCTCGCCCCCTCAGGCTCTGGAAACACCATATATTTT.

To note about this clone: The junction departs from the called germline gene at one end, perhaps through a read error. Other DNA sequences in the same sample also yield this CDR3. The CDR3 loop is CASSLSPTEYEQYF. In DNA form, the CDR3 reads TGCGCCAGCAGTTTATCTCCGACAGAGTACGAGCAGTACTTC. This chain links TRBV27 with TRBJ2-7; tentatively, D is TRBD1 (5 bases). CDR3 length: 14 residues. The germline V gene encodes CDR1 MNHEY and CDR2 SMNVEV (reference sequence).

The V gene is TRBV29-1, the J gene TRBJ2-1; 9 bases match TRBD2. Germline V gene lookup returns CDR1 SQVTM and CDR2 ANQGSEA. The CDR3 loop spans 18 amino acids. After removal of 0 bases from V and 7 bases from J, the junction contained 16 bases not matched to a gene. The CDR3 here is CSVEDGLYRAGGRNEQFF. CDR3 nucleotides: TGCAGCGTTGAAGATGGCCTCTATAGAGCGGGAGGACGGAATGAGCAGTTCTTC.

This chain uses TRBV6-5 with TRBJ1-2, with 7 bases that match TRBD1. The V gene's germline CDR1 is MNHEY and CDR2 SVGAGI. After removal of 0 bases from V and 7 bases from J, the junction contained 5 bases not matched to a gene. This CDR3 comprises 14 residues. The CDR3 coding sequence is TGTGCCAGCAGTTACTCGACAGGGTCGAGTGGCTACACCTTC. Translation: CASSYSTGSSGYTF.